The entry that follows covers one T cell receptor beta chain sequence. Its antigen remains unidentified. These data originate in a study of shared clonotypes between healthy human individuals. Findings and limits, study-wide: Rarefaction exposed incomplete sorted-subset sequencing despite large depth.

At deep level, the assay was performed. How the authors handled the data: For the immunoSEQ data, sequences were junction-only without quality scores, so filtering differed. Profiling relied on immunoSEQ multiplex PCR, and the TCRdb table lists in-frame clones only, not all of them. For V, J and clone size, that table is used; D and trimming come from the DNA. The sample has a few million clones, more than 85% seen once. This CDR3 contains 14 residues. Germline V gene sequence: CDR1 SGHVS, CDR2 FQNEAQ. The ends lost 4 bases at V and 7 bases at J; junction bases unmatched: 7. Naive CD4+ cells were CD45RA-selected; the remaining cells were memory.

The chain joins TRBV7-8 to TRBJ1-2, with 9 bases that match TRBD1. This TCR came from a man aged 18 to 30 in good health. Some clones in this sample may be carry-over from other donors' samples. Source material: naive CD4+ T cells from PBMCs. Subset described: CD45RA+ positively selected. CDR3 sequence reads: CASSYPPGQGGYTF. Written as DNA, the CDR3 is TGTGCCAGCAGCTACCCGCCGGGACAGGGTGGCTACACCTTC.